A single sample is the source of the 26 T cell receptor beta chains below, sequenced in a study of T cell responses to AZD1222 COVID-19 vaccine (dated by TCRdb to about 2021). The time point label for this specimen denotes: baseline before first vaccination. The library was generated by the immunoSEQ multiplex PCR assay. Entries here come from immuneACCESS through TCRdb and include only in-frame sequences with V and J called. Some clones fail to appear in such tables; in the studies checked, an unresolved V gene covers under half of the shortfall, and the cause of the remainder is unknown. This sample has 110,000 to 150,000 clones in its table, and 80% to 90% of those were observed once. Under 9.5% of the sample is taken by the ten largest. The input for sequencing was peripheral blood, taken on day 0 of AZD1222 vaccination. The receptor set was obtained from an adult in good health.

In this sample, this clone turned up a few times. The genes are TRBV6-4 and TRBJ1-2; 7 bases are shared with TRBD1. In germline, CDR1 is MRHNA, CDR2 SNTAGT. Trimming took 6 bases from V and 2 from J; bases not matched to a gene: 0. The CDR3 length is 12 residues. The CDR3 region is CASRQGNYGYTF. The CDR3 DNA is TGTGCCAGCAGACAGGGGAACTATGGCTACACCTTC.

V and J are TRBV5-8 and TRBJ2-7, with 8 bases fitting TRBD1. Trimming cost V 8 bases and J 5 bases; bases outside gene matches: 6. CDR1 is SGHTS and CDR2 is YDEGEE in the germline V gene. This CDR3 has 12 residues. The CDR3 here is CASQQGGHEQYF. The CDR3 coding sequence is TGTGCCAGTCAACAGGGGGGTCACGAGCAGTACTTC.

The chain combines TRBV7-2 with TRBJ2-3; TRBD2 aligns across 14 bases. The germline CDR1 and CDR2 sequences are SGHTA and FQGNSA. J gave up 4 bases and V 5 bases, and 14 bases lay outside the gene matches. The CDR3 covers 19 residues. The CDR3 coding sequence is TGTGCCAGCAGCATAGGGACTAGCGGGAGATTTCGTGAGCCAGATACGCAGTATTTT. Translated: CASSIGTSGRFREPDTQYF. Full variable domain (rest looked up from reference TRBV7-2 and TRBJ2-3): GAGVSQSPSNKVTEKGKDVELRCDPISGHTALYWYRQSLGQGLEFLIYFQGNSAPDKSGLPSDRFSAERTGGSVSTLTIQRTQQEDSAVYLCASSIGTSGRFREPDTQYFGPGTRLTVL.

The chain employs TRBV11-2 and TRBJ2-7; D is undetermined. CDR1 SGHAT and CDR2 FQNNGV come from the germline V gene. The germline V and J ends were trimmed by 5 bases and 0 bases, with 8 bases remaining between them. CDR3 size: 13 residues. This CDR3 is CASSPPVSYEQYF. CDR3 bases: TGTGCCAGCAGCCCCCCCGTCTCCTACGAGCAGTACTTC.

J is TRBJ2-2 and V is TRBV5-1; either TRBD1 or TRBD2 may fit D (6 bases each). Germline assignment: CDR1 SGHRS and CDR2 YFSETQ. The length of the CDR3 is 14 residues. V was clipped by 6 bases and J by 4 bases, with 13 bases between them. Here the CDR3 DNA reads TGCGCCAGCACCAGAGGGGGAGGCACCGGGGAGCTGTTTTTT. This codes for CASTRGGGTGELFF.

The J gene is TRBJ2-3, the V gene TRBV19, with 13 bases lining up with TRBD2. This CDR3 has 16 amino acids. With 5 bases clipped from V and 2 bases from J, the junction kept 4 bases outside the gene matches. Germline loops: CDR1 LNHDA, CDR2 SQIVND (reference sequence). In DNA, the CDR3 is TGTGCCAGTAGTCCCGGGACTAGCGGGATCACAGATACGCAGTATTTT. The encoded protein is CASSPGTSGITDTQYF. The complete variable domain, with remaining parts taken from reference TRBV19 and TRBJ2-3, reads DGGITQSPKYLFRKEGQNVTLSCEQNLNHDAMYWYRQDPGQGLRLIYYSQIVNDFQKGDIAEGYSVSREKKESFPLTVTSAQKNPTAFYLCASSPGTSGITDTQYFGPGTRLTVL.

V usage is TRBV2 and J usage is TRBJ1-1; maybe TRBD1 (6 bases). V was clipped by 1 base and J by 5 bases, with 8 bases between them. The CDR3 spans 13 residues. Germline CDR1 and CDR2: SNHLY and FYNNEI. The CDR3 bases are TGTGCCAGCAGTGAAGAGGGGGGGACTGAAGCTTTCTTT. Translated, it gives CASSEEGGTEAFF.

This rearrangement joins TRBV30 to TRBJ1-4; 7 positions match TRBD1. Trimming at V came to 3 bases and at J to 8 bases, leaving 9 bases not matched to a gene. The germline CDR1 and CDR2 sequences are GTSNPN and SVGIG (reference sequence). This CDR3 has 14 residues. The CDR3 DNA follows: TGTGCCTGGAGCCTGAGCCCGGGACAGGAAAAACTGTTTTTT. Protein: CAWSLSPGQEKLFF.

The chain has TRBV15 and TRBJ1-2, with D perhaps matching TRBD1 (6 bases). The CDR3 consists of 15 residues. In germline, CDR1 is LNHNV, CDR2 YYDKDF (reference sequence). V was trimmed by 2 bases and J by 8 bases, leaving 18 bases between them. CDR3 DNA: TGTGCCACCAGCAGAATGGAAACGGGGGCCGGAGGCTACACCTTC. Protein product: CATSRMETGAGGYTF.

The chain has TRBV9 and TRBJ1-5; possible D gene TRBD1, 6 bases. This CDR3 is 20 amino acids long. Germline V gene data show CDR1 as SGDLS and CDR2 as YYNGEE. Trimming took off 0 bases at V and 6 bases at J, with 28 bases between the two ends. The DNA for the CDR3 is TGTGCCAGCAGCGTAGTTCAAGGGGGGCCGGGTAGGGCCTTCAGTCAGCCCCAGCATTTT. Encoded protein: CASSVVQGGPGRAFSQPQHF.

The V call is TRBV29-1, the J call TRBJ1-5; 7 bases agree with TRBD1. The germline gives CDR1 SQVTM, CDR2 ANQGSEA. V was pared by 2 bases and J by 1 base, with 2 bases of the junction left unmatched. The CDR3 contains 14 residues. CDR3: CSVETTGSNQPQHF. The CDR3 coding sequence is TGCAGCGTTGAAACGACAGGGAGCAATCAGCCCCAGCATTTT.

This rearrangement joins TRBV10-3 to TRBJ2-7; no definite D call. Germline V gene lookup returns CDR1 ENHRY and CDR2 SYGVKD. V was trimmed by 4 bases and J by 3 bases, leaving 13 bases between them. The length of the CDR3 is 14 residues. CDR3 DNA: TGTGCCATCAGTGCATCTCAGGCTGTCTACGAGCAGTACTTC. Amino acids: CAISASQAVYEQYF.

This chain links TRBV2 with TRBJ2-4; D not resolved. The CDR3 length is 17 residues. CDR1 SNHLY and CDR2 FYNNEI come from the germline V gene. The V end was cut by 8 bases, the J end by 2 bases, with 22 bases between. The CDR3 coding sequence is TGTGCCAGCCAAGAAAGAGTTCCCGTGTCATCCAAAAACATTCAGTACTTC. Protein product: CASQERVPVSSKNIQYF.

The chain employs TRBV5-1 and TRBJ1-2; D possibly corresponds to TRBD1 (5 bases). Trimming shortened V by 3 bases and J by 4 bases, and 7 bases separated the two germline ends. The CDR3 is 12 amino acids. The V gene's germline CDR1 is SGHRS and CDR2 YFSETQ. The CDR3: CASSWDSYGYTF. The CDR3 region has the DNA TGCGCCAGCAGCTGGGACTCCTATGGCTACACCTTC.

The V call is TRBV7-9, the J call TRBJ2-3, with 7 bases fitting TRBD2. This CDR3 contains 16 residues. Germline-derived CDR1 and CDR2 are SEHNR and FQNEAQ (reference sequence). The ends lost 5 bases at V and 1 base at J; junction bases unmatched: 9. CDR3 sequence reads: CASSPWGLAGTDTQYF. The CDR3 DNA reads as TGTGCCAGCAGCCCCTGGGGTCTAGCGGGCACAGATACGCAGTATTTT.

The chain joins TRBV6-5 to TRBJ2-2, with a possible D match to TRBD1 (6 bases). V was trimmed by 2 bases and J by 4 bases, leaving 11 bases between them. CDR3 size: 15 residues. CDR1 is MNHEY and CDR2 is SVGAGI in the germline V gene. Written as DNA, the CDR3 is TGTGCCAGCAGTTACCCAGGGGATGGCACCGGGGAGCTGTTTTTT. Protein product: CASSYPGDGTGELFF.

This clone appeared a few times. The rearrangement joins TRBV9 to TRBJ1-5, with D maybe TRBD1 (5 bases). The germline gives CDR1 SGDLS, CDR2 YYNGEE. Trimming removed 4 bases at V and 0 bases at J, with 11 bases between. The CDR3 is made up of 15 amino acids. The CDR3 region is CASSWDGDSNQPQHF. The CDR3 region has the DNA TGTGCCAGCAGCTGGGACGGGGATAGCAATCAGCCCCAGCATTTT.

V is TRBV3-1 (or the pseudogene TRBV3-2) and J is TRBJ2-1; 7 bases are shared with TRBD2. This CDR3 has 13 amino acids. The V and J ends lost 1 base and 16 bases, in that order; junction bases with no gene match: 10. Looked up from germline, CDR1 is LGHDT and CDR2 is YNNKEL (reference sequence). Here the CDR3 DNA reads TGTGCCAGCAGCCAAGGGATTGGCGGGAGCAAATTCTTC. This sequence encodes CASSQGIGGSKFF.

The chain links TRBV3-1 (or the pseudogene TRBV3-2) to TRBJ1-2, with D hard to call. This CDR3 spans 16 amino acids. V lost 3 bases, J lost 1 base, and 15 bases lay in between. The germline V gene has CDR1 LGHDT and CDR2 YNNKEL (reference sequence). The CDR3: CASSHQSRVLNYGYTF. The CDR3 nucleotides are TGTGCCAGCAGCCACCAAAGCCGAGTCCTTAACTATGGCTACACCTTC.

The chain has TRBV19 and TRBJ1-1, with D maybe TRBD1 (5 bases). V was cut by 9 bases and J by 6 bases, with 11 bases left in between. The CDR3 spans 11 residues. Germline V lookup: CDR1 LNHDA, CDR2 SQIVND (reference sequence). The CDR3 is CARGGKAEAFF. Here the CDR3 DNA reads TGTGCCAGGGGGGGGAAGGCTGAAGCTTTCTTT.

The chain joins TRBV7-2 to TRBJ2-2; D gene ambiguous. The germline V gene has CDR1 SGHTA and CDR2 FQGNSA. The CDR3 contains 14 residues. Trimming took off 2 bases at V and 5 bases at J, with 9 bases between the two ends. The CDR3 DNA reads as TGTGCCAGCAGCTTATGGGGAAGTACCGGGGAGCTGTTTTTT. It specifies CASSLWGSTGELFF.

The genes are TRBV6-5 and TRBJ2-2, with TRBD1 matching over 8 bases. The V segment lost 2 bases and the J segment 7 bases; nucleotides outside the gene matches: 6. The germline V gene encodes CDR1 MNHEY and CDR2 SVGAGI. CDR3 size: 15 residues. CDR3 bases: TGTGCCAGCAGTTACCTGACAGGGGCGAGCGGGGAGCTGTTTTTT. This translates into CASSYLTGASGELFF.

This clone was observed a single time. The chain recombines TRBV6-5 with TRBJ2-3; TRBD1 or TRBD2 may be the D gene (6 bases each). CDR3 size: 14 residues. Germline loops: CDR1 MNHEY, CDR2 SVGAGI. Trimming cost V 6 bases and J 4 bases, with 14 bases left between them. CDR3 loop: CASSPWGAADTQYF. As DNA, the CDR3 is TGTGCCAGCAGCCCATGGGGGGCCGCAGATACGCAGTATTTT.

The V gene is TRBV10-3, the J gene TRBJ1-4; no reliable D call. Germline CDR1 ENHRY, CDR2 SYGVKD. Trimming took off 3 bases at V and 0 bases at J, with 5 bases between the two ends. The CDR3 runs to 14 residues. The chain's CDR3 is CAISDGTTNEKLFF. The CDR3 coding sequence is TGTGCCATCAGTGACGGCACAACTAATGAAAAACTGTTTTTT.

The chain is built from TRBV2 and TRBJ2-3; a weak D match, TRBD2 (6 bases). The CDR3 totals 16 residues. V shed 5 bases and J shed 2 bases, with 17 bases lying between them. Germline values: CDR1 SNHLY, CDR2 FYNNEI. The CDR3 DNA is TGTGCCAGCAGTCCAGTGGGGGGACTTTACACAGATACGCAGTATTTT. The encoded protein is CASSPVGGLYTDTQYF.

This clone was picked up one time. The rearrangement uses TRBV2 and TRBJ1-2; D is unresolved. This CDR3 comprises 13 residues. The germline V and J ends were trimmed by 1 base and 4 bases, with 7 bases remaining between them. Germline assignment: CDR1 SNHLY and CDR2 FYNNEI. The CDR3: CASSEDSLYGYTF. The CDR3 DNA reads TGTGCCAGCAGTGAAGATTCCCTCTATGGCTACACCTTC.